What follows is one T cell receptor beta chain and its context. This sample was included in a study of blood T cell repertoires in COVID-19. Across the whole study: Samples of COVID-19 (acute and convalescent) were obtained from the United States, Italy and Spain. The cDNA or gDNA used as material had been derived from T cells, B-cell-depleted T cells, or PBMCs.

Germline-derived CDR1 and CDR2 are LNHDA and SQIVND (reference sequence). V was cut by 3 bases and J by 0 bases, with 18 bases left in between. This CDR3 contains 18 residues. Original handling: Amplification from reference gene primers served as the basis for estimated nucleated cell counts. Assay used: immunoSEQ multiplex PCR; TCRdb lists only in-frame clones, some missing. The V and J calls and clone size come from that table; D and trimming were worked out from the DNA. The table lists some 280,000 clones, 86% of them singletons. The source is a woman younger than 45 with active or convalescent COVID-19. The specimen was peripheral blood. This rearrangement joins TRBV19 to TRBJ2-4, with TRBD1 as a possible D gene (6 bases). CDR3 in amino acids: CASSIHRALDLAKNIQYF. CDR3 in DNA: TGTGCCAGTAGTATCCACAGGGCATTAGACCTAGCCAAAAACATTCAGTACTTC.